The entry that follows covers one TCR beta chain sequence. Primers used in a second PCR of roughly 6 to 12 cycles were a sample-barcoded 5' primer and a J-beta primer mix. Each CDR3 protein gets one entry after TCRdb re-called the 5' RACE reads with MiXCR. In the table there are approximately 850,000 distinct CDR3 sequences, approximately 44% of which are singletons. In terms of origin and age, donors were healthy Caucasian individuals from Russia aged about 6 to 90. Trimming pared 1 base from V and 5 bases from J, leaving 17 bases between. This CDR3 comprises 16 residues. Germline V gene lookup returns CDR1 LGHDT and CDR2 YNNKEL (reference sequence). This entry is derived from a study of blood T cells in healthy people across ages.

The rearrangement joins TRBV3-1 to TRBJ2-5; perhaps TRBD2 as D (6 bases). The sequence came from a man aged 55 to 70 in good health. The sequenced sample consisted of blood. CDR3: CASSQAAGTAQETQYF. The CDR3 DNA sequence: TGTGCCAGCAGCCAAGCAGCCGGGACTGCTCAGGAGACCCAGTACTTC.